Listed below are T cell receptor beta chains from one sample, sequenced in a study of Ad26.COV2.S vaccination and SARS-CoV-2 variants. TCRdb's table, derived via immunoSEQ multiplex PCR, lists solely in-frame clones and lacks some. The sample records a few hundred thousand clones, 80% to 95% being singletons. This specimen was peripheral blood, taken in a trial of Ad26.COV2.S vaccine versus placebo. These receptors all stem from a person aged 18-65 years who received the Ad26.COV2.S COVID-19 vaccine or a placebo. CDR3s include the opening cysteine and the closing phenylalanine or tryptophan.

CASSLSWSYEQYF	TRBV27	TRBJ2-7
CASSQGLGTGVEKLFF	TRBV4-1	TRBJ1-4
CASSSYGYTF	TRBV7-9	TRBJ1-2
CASSRDREGPSQPQHF	TRBV28	TRBJ1-5
CASTHGLAGYNEQFF	TRBV27	TRBJ2-1
CASSQVAWRGPTDTQYF	TRBV3-1/TRBV3-2	TRBJ2-3
CASSVLSGPETEAFF	TRBV5-6	TRBJ1-1
CASSSSLGGNQPQHF	TRBV19	TRBJ1-5
CSVDQTGINTEAFF	TRBV29-1	TRBJ1-1
CASSQEPDTLNTEAFF	TRBV3-1/TRBV3-2	TRBJ1-1
CASTDGASNQPQHF	TRBV19	TRBJ1-5
CASSLTGQGISEQYF	TRBV7-2	TRBJ2-7
CAWWPGMLVFSSFGYTF	TRBV30	TRBJ1-2
CASSRGNQETQYF	TRBV28	TRBJ2-5
CASSLQRGKTGELFF	TRBV27	TRBJ2-2
CASSLVLFPALETQYF	TRBV7-2	TRBJ2-5
CASSLSRSNQPQHF	TRBV7-2	TRBJ1-5
CASKGQGSADTQYF	TRBV6-5	TRBJ2-3
CASSYSGQGRNTIYF	TRBV6-5	TRBJ1-3
CARPRDRAYEQYF	TRBV10-1	TRBJ2-7
CASSIQGLLRGYTF	TRBV19	TRBJ1-2
CASSTVENTEAFF	TRBV5-1	TRBJ1-1
CASSLGQSYEQYF	TRBV27	TRBJ2-7
CASSPLRLLVGYTF	TRBV6-2/TRBV6-3	TRBJ1-2
CASSLDRVNTGELFF	TRBV27	TRBJ2-2
CASSYGGTVPAETQYF	TRBV6-5	TRBJ2-5
CSVGPGMGWSYEQYF	TRBV29-1	TRBJ2-7